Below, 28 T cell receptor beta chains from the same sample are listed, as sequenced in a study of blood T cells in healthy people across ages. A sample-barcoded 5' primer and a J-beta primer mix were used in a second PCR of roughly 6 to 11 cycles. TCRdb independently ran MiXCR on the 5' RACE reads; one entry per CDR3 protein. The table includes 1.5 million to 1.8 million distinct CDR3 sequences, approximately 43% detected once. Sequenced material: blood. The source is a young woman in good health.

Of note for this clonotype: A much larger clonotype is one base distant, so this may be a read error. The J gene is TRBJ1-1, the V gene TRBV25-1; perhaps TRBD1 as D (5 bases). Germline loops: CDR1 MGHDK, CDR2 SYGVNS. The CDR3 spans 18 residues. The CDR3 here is CAGSDIQRQPSGGTEAFF. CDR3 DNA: TGTGCCGGCAGTGACATCCAGAGACAGCCCTCTGGAGGGACTGAAGCTTTCTTT.

The chain's CDR3 is CASSLWTGGDQPQHF. In DNA form, the CDR3 reads TGTGCCAGTAGCCTATGGACAGGGGGCGACCAGCCCCAGCATTTT. The V and J genes are TRBV19 and TRBJ1-5; 11 bases match TRBD1. The CDR3 length is 15 residues. The J segment lost 7 bases and the V segment lost 6 bases, leaving 8 bases of the junction unmatched. Germline CDR1 LNHDA, CDR2 SQIVND (reference sequence).

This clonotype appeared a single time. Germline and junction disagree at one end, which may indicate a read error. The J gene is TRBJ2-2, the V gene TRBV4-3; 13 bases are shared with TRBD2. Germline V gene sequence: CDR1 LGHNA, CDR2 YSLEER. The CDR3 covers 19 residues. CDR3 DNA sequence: TGCGCCGGCAGCCAAGAAGCGCCGGGACTAGCGGGGCAGACCGGGGAGCTGTTTTTT. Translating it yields CAGSQEAPGLAGQTGELFF.

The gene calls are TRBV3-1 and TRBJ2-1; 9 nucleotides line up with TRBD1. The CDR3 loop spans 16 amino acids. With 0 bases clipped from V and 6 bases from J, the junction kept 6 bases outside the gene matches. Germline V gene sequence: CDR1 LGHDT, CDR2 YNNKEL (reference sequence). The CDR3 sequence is CASSQEAWDRVNEQFF. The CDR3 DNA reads TGTGCCAGCAGCCAAGAGGCTTGGGACAGGGTCAATGAGCAGTTCTTC.

CDR3 DNA: TGCAGTGCTCGAGGGGTTAGCGGGGGGCTGCGATTTGAAGAGACCCAGTACTTC. Its translation is CSARGVSGGLRFEETQYF. V gene TRBV20-1 combines with J gene TRBJ2-5, with 10 bases that match TRBD2. This CDR3 comprises 18 residues. In germline, CDR1 is DFQATT, CDR2 SNEGSKA (reference sequence). The V and J ends lost 5 bases and 3 bases, in that order; junction bases with no gene match: 18.

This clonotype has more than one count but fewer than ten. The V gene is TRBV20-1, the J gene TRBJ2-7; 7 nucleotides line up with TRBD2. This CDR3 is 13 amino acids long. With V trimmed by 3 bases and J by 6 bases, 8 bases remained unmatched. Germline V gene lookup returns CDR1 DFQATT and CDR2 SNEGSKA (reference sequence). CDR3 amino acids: CSASWAGEGEQYF. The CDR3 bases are TGCAGTGCTAGTTGGGCGGGGGAGGGCGAGCAGTACTTC.

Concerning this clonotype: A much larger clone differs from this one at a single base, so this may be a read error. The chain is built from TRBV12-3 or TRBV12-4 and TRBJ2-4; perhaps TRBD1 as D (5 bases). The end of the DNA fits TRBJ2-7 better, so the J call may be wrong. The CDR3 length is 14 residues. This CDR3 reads CARSFAGLSYEQYF. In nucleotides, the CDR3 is TGTGCCCGCAGTTTTGCAGGGCTCTCCTACGAGCAGTACTTC.

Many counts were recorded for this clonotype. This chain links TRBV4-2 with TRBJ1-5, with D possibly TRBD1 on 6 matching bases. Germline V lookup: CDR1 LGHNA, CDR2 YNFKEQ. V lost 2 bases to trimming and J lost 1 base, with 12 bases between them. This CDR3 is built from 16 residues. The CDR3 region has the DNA TGTGCCAGCAGCCAATCGGAGGGGGAGAGCAATCAGCCCCAGCATTTT. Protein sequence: CASSQSEGESNQPQHF.

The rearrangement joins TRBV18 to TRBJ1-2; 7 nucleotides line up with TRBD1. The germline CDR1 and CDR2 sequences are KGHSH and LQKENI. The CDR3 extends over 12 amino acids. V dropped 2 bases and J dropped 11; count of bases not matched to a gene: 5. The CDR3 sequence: CASSPETGNYTF. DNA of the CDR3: TGTGCCAGCTCACCAGAGACAGGGAATTACACCTTC.

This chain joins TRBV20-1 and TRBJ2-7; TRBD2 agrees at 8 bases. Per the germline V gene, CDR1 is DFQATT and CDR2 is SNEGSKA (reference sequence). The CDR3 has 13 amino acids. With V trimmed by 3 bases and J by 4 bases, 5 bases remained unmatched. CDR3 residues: CSASTSGPYEQYF. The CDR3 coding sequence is TGCAGTGCTAGCACTAGCGGACCTTACGAGCAGTACTTC.

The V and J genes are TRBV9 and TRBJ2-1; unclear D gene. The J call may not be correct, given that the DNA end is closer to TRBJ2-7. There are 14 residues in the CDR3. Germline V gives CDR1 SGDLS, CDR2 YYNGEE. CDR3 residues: CASSVARRGNEQYF. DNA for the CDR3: TGTGCCAGCAGCGTAGCCCGGCGAGGAAATGAGCAGTACTTC.

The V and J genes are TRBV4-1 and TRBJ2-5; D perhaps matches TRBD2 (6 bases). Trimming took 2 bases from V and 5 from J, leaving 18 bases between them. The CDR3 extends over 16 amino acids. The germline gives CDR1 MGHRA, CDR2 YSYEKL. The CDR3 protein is CASSQLVTIRGETQYF. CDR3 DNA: TGCGCCAGCAGCCAACTCGTCACTATTCGGGGGGAGACCCAGTACTTC.

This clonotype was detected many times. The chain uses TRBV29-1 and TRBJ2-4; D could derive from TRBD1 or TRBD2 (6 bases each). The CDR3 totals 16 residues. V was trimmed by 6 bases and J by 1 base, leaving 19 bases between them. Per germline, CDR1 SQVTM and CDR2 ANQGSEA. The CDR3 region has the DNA TGCAGCGTCCCAGAAGGGGGGACTGTGGCCAAAAACATTCAGTACTTC. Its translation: CSVPEGGTVAKNIQYF.

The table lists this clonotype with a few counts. The chain's CDR3 is CASSPWGRRDTEAFF. In DNA form, the CDR3 reads TGTGCCAGCAGTCCATGGGGGCGCAGGGACACTGAAGCTTTCTTT. V gene TRBV28 combines with J gene TRBJ1-1; the D gene is possibly TRBD1 (6 bases). V was pared by 5 bases and J by 3 bases, with 16 bases between. CDR3 length equals 15 residues. Germline V CDR1 and CDR2: MDHEN, SYDVKM.

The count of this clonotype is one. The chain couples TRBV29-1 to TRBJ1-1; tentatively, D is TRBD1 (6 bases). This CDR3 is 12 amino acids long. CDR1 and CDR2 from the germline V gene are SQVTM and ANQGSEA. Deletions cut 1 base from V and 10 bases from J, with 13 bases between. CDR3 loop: CSVEGMGAAAFF. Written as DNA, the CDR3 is TGCAGCGTTGAAGGGATGGGGGCGGCAGCTTTCTTT.

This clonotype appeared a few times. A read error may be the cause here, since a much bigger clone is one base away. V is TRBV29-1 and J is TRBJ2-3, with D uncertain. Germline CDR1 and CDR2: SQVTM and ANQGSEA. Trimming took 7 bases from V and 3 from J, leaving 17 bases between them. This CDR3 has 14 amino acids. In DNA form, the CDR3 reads TGCAGCGCAAAAGGGTGTCATATAACAGATACGCAGTATTTT. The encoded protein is CSAKGCHITDTQYF.

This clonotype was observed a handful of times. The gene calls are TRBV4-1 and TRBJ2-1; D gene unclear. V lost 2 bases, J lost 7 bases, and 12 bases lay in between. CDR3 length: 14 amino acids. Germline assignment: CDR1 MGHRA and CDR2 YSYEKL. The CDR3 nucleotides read TGCGCCAGCAGCCAACCTACCTCTCGTAATGAGCAGTTCTTC. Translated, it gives CASSQPTSRNEQFF.

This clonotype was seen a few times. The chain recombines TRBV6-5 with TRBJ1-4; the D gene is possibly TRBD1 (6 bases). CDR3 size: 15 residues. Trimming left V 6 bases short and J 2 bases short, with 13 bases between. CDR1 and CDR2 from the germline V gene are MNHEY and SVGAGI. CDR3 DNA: TGTGCCAGCAGCCCCTTTACAGGGACTAATGAAAAACTGTTTTTT. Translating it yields CASSPFTGTNEKLFF.

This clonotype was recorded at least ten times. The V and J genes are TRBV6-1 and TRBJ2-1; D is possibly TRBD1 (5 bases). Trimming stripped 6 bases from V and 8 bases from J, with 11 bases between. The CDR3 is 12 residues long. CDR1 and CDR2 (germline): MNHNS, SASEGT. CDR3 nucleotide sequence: TGTGCCAGCAGCTACCAGGGTTATGAGCAGTTCTTC. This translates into CASSYQGYEQFF.

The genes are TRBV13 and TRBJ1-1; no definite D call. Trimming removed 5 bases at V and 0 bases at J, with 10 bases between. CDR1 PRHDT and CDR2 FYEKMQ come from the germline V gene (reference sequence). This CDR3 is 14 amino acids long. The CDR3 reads CASSPFTVNTEAFF. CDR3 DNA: TGTGCCAGCAGCCCCTTCACAGTGAACACTGAAGCTTTCTTT.

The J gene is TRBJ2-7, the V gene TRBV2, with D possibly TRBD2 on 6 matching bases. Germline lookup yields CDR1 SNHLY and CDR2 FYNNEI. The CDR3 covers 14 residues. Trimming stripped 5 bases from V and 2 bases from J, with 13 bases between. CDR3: CASSPDGGTYEQYF. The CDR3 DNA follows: TGTGCCAGCAGTCCCGACGGCGGGACCTACGAGCAGTACTTC. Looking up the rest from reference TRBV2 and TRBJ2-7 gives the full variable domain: EPEVTQTPSHQVTQMGQEVILRCVPISNHLYFYWYRQILGQKVEFLVSFYNNEISEKSEIFDDQFSVERPDGSNFTLKIRSTKLEDSAMYFCASSPDGGTYEQYFGPGTRLTVT.

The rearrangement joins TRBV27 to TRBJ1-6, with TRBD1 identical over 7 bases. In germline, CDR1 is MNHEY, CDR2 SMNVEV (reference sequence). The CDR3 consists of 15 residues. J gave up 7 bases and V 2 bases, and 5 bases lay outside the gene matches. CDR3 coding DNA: TGTGCCAGCAGTTTAGTCCCAGGGGGAAATTCACCCCTCCACTTT. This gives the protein CASSLVPGGNSPLHF.

The CDR3 loop is CASSEFGGSSYNEQYF. The DNA for the CDR3 is TGTGCCAGCAGTGAGTTTGGCGGGAGCTCCTACAATGAGCAGTACTTC. This sequence joins TRBV25-1 and TRBJ2-1, with 7 bases lining up with TRBD2. TRBJ2-7 matches the DNA end more closely, so the J call is doubtful. The CDR3 has 16 amino acids. From germline, CDR1 is MGHDK and CDR2 SYGVNS.

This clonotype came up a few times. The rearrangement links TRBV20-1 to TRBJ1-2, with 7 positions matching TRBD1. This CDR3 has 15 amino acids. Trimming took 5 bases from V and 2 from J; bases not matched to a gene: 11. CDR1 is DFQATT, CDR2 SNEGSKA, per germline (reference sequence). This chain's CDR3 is CSAAGGGAYNYGYTF. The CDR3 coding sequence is TGCAGTGCTGCGGGAGGGGGCGCTTACAACTATGGCTACACCTTC.

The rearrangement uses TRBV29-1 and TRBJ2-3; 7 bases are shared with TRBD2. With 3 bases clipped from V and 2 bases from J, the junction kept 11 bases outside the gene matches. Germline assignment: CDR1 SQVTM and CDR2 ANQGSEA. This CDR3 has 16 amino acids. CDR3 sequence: CSVEGIMGGDTDTQYF. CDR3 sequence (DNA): TGCAGCGTTGAGGGGATAATGGGGGGGGACACAGATACGCAGTATTTT.

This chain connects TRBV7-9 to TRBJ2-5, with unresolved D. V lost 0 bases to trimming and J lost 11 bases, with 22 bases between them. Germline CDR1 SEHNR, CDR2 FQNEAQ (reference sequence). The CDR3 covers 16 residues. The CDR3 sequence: CASSLALGTAVNEQYF. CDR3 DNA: TGTGCCAGCAGCTTAGCGCTGGGAACAGCAGTGAATGAGCAGTACTTC. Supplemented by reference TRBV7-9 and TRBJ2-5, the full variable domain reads DTGVSQNPRHKITKRGQNVTFRCDPISEHNRLYWYRQTLGQGPEFLTYFQNEAQLEKSRLLSDRFSAERPKGSFSTLEIQRTEQGDSAMYLCASSLALGTAVNEQYFGPGTRLLVL.

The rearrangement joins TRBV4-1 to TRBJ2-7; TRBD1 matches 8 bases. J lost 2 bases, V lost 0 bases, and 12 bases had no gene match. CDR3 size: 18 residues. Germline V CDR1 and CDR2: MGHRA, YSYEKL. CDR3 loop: CASSQDPGQGVMTYEQYF. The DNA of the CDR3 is TGCGCCAGCAGCCAAGATCCAGGACAGGGAGTAATGACCTACGAGCAGTACTTC.

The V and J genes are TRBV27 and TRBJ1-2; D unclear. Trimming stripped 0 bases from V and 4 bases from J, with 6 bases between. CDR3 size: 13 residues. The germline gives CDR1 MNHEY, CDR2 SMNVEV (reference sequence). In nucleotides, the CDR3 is TGTGCCAGCAGTTTATCAGGTCTCTATGGCTACACCTTC. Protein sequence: CASSLSGLYGYTF.